One and the same sample provided the 16 T cell receptor beta chains below, sequenced in a study of PD-L1 blockade in urothelial cancer (TCRdb year 2017). Library prep was done by the immunoSEQ multiplex PCR assay. TCRdb's version of the immuneACCESS table is confined to in-frame rearrangements and falls short of the full clone set. An unresolved V gene accounts for under half of the shortfall where checked; the remainder is of unknown origin. This sample gives 50,000 to 60,000 clones in total; approximately 80% of them show up just once. Of the sample, 5.5% to 7.5% is held by the ten largest clones. The sample here was PBMCs, taken around atezolizumab (anti-PD-L1) treatment. These receptors all come from a man aged 35 to 55 with urothelial cancer.

The chain recombines TRBV28 with TRBJ1-4, with 8 positions matching TRBD1. The germline CDR1 and CDR2 sequences are MDHEN and SYDVKM. The ends lost 6 bases at V and 1 base at J; junction bases unmatched: 4. The CDR3 sequence is 15 residues long. The CDR3 coding sequence is TGTGCCAGCAGCCCAGGGGGCCTAACTAATGAAAAACTGTTTTTT. This encodes CASSPGGLTNEKLFF.

The chain has TRBV10-2 and TRBJ2-2; 7 bases match TRBD1. With 7 bases clipped from V and 0 bases from J, the junction kept 2 bases outside the gene matches. The CDR3 has 14 residues. Germline V lookup: CDR1 WSHSY, CDR2 SAAADI. CDR3 amino acids: CASNGQANTGELFF. CDR3 nucleotide sequence: TGCGCCAGCAATGGACAGGCGAACACCGGGGAGCTGTTTTTT.

This sequence joins TRBV28 and TRBJ1-1; TRBD1 matches at 7 bases. The CDR3 is 15 amino acids. The germline V gene has CDR1 MDHEN and CDR2 SYDVKM. The J segment lost 1 base and the V segment lost 8 bases, leaving 10 bases of the junction unmatched. The CDR3 coding sequence is TGTGCCAGCCCGCCCCCCGGGACAGAGAACACTGAAGCTTTCTTT. Encoded protein: CASPPPGTENTEAFF.

The chain couples TRBV5-8 to TRBJ2-3; TRBD2 aligns across 8 bases. V lost 0 bases and J lost 3; bases outside the gene matches: 9. Germline V gene data show CDR1 as SGHTS and CDR2 as YDEGEE. The CDR3 has 17 amino acids. The CDR3 bases are TGTGCCAGCAGCTTGGTGGGGCGGGAGGTAGGAACAGATACGCAGTATTTT. It is translated as CASSLVGREVGTDTQYF.

CDR3: CASSLRPGGTNEKLFF. The CDR3 coding sequence is TGTGCCAGCAGCTTAAGGCCGGGGGGAACTAATGAAAAACTGTTTTTT. The V gene is TRBV7-6, the J gene TRBJ1-4, with D possibly being TRBD1 (5 bases). The CDR3 is 16 residues long. The germline V and J ends were trimmed by 2 bases and 1 base, with 11 bases remaining between them. Germline V gene sequence: CDR1 SGHVS, CDR2 FNYEAQ.

The rearrangement uses TRBV6-5 and TRBJ2-7, with 13 bases aligning to TRBD2. J gave up 7 bases and V 8 bases, and 11 bases lay outside the gene matches. CDR3 length equals 15 residues. Germline values: CDR1 MNHEY, CDR2 SVGAGI. CDR3 sequence: CASQLGLAGFGEQYF. In DNA form, the CDR3 reads TGTGCCAGCCAGTTGGGACTAGCGGGATTTGGAGAGCAGTACTTC.

This clone was counted a few times. V usage is TRBV5-6 and J usage is TRBJ2-7; 11 nucleotides match TRBD1. The CDR3 extends over 15 amino acids. The V gene's germline CDR1 is SGHDT and CDR2 YYEEEE. Trimming cost V 1 base and J 4 bases; bases outside gene matches: 4. The CDR3 is CASSLLGTGGYEQYF. CDR3 bases: TGTGCCAGCAGCTTGCTAGGGACAGGGGGTTACGAGCAGTACTTC.

The genes are TRBV29-1 and TRBJ1-2; no firm D call. This CDR3 region has 12 residues. V gave up 4 bases and J gave up 0 bases, with 6 bases separating them. The germline V gene has CDR1 SQVTM and CDR2 ANQGSEA. The CDR3 loop is CSVGGSNYGYTF. The CDR3 DNA reads as TGCAGCGTTGGAGGGTCTAACTATGGCTACACCTTC.

The chain is built from TRBV28 and TRBJ2-2; the match to TRBD1 covers 11 bases. The CDR3 is 15 residues long. Germline-derived CDR1 and CDR2 are MDHEN and SYDVKM. J lost 6 bases, V lost 11 bases, and 11 bases had no gene match. CDR3 bases: TGTGCCGGGGGGTCTTCGGGACAGGGGGCCGGGGAGCTGTTTTTT. Translation gives CAGGSSGQGAGELFF.

This chain joins TRBV7-8 and TRBJ2-3; D is perhaps TRBD2 (5 bases). V shed 4 bases and J shed 2 bases, with 13 bases lying between them. In germline, CDR1 is SGHVS, CDR2 FQNEAQ. There are 15 residues in the CDR3. The CDR3 protein is CASSSDSITTDTQYF. CDR3 in DNA: TGTGCCAGCAGCTCGGACTCGATTACCACAGATACGCAGTATTTT. Combining the CDR3 with reference TRBV7-8 and TRBJ2-3 gives the whole variable domain GAGVSQSPRYKVAKRGQDVALRCDPISGHVSLFWYQQALGQGPEFLTYFQNEAQLDKSGLPSDRFFAERPEGSVSTLKIQRTQQEDSAVYLCASSSDSITTDTQYFGPGTRLTVL.

V and J are TRBV27 and TRBJ2-6, with D tentatively TRBD1 (5 bases). Germline CDR1 is MNHEY and CDR2 is SMNVEV (reference sequence). The CDR3 extends over 15 amino acids. Between the trimmed V and J ends, which lost 3 bases and 4 bases, there was a span of 10 bases. CDR3 region: CASSFKGSGANVLTF. The CDR3 DNA follows: TGTGCCAGCAGTTTTAAGGGGTCCGGGGCCAACGTCCTGACTTTC.

This chain joins TRBV11-2 and TRBJ2-1; D might be TRBD1 (5 bases). This CDR3 has 12 residues. V gave up 8 bases and J gave up 9 bases, with 14 bases separating them. Looked up from germline, CDR1 is SGHAT and CDR2 is FQNNGV. Written as DNA, the CDR3 is TGTGCCAGCCAGGGAAGTTCTAGTGAGCAGTTCTTC. Protein sequence: CASQGSSSEQFF. Combining the CDR3 with reference TRBV11-2 and TRBJ2-1 gives the whole variable domain EAGVAQSPRYKIIEKRQSVAFWCNPISGHATLYWYQQILGQGPKLLIQFQNNGVVDDSQLPKDRFSAERLKGVDSTLKIQPAKLEDSAVYLCASQGSSSEQFFGPGTRLTVL.

This clone was recorded a few times. V gene TRBV4-2 combines with J gene TRBJ2-2; tentatively, D is TRBD2 (6 bases). V lost 0 bases to trimming and J lost 3 bases, with 17 bases between them. The CDR3 has 18 amino acids. Germline CDR1 and CDR2: LGHNA and YNFKEQ. As DNA, the CDR3 is TGTGCCAGCAGCCAAGATTCTAAGATATCGGGGGACACCGGGGAGCTGTTTTTT. This codes for CASSQDSKISGDTGELFF.

The chain is built from TRBV27 and TRBJ2-7; 11 nucleotides align to TRBD1. Germline CDR1 and CDR2: MNHEY and SMNVEV (reference sequence). J lost 6 bases, V lost 4 bases, and 5 bases had no gene match. CDR3 length equals 14 residues. The CDR3 DNA reads TGTGCCAGCAGTTCATCGGACAGGGGGCCCGAGCAGTACTTC. It yields the protein CASSSSDRGPEQYF.

The V call is TRBV27, the J call TRBJ2-5; 11 nucleotides agree with TRBD1. The germline CDR1 and CDR2 sequences are MNHEY and SMNVEV (reference sequence). The CDR3 totals 15 residues. V lost 4 bases, J lost 1 base, and 2 bases stayed unmatched. The CDR3 is CASSWGQGGQETQYF. The CDR3 DNA follows: TGTGCCAGCAGTTGGGGACAGGGGGGCCAAGAGACCCAGTACTTC.

This sequence joins TRBV28 and TRBJ2-4; tentatively, D is TRBD1 (5 bases). The CDR3 consists of 17 residues. With 2 bases removed from V and 1 base from J, the gap between germline ends came to 15 bases. Per germline, CDR1 MDHEN and CDR2 SYDVKM. CDR3 nucleotide sequence: TGTGCCAGCAGTTTACAAGGGGCCAGGGTGGCCAAAAACATTCAGTACTTC. This gives the protein CASSLQGARVAKNIQYF.